Each of the 17 T cell receptor beta chains below was sequenced from the same sample in a study of breast tumors, draining lymph nodes, adjacent tissues. TCRdb ran MiXCR on the multiplex PCR reads and lists one entry per CDR3 protein. This repertoire shows tens of thousands of distinct CDR3 sequences, over 55% found once; its top ten account for 18%. Input material: breast tumor tissue. The source of these receptors is a female donor with breast cancer. Some clones in this sample may be carry-over from other donors' samples.

This sequence joins TRBV29-1 and TRBJ1-2; 9 bases are a match to TRBD1. J lost 7 bases, V lost 1 base, and 7 bases had no gene match. The germline gives CDR1 SQVTM, CDR2 ANQGSEA. This CDR3 has 14 amino acids. In nucleotides, the CDR3 is TGCAGCGTTGAAGCGGCGGACAGGGGTGCTGGCTACACCTTC. Its protein product is CSVEAADRGAGYTF.

The chain employs TRBV19 and TRBJ2-2; TRBD2 matches at 13 bases. Germline loops: CDR1 LNHDA, CDR2 SQIVND (reference sequence). The V and J ends lost 1 base and 4 bases, in that order; junction bases with no gene match: 3. CDR3 length: 17 amino acids. CDR3 sequence reads: CASSIGGLAGSTGELFF. The DNA for the CDR3 is TGTGCCAGTAGTATAGGGGGACTAGCGGGAAGCACCGGGGAGCTGTTTTTT. Full variable domain (missing parts from reference TRBV19 and TRBJ2-2): DGGITQSPKYLFRKEGQNVTLSCEQNLNHDAMYWYRQDPGQGLRLIYYSQIVNDFQKGDIAEGYSVSREKKESFPLTVTSAQKNPTAFYLCASSIGGLAGSTGELFFGEGSRLTVL.

This clonotype was detected only a few times. This could be a read error, since a much larger clone is one nucleotide away. The rearrangement uses TRBV6-6 and TRBJ1-5; no firm D call. The CDR3 has 13 amino acids. Germline V gene sequence: CDR1 MNHNY, CDR2 SVGAGI (reference sequence). This CDR3 is CASSHSSNQPQHF. In DNA form, the CDR3 reads TGTGCCAGCAGTCACTCGAGCAATCAGCCCCAGCATTTT.

In its sample, this clonotype was seen a few times. The chain couples TRBV29-1 to TRBJ1-3; no definite D call. Germline V CDR1 and CDR2: SQVTM, ANQGSEA. This CDR3 has 12 amino acids. V was shortened by 4 bases and J by 1 base, with 5 bases between the two germline ends. The CDR3 DNA sequence: TGCAGCGTTGGGGATTCTGGAAACACCATATATTTT. Amino acid sequence: CSVGDSGNTIYF.

Notes on this clonotype: Mismatch with germline at one junction end may stem from a read error. The V call is TRBV20-1, the J call TRBJ2-7; D unresolved. There are 15 residues in the CDR3. The germline CDR1 and CDR2 sequences are DFQATT and SNEGSKA (reference sequence). The CDR3 DNA follows: TGCAGTGCTCTGACCTTGGACCGAAGCTCCTACGGGCAGTACTTC. It yields the protein CSALTLDRSSYGQYF.

This chain uses TRBV12-3 or TRBV12-4 with TRBJ2-5; perhaps D is TRBD1 or TRBD2 (6 bases each). The CDR3 runs to 13 residues. V lost 5 bases and J lost 4, with 11 bases in between. The CDR3 spells CASSPWGAETQYF. DNA of the CDR3: TGTGCCAGCAGTCCCTGGGGGGCAGAGACCCAGTACTTC.

The count of this clonotype is one. This chain joins TRBV7-3 and TRBJ2-3; D is ambiguous. In germline, CDR1 is SGHTA, CDR2 FQGTGA. This CDR3 has 14 amino acids. Trimming removed 9 bases from V and 6 bases from J, with 19 bases in between. The CDR3: CASSKGTVSDTQYF. As DNA, the CDR3 is TGTGCCAGTAGCAAGGGAACTGTATCCGATACGCAGTATTTT.

The J gene is TRBJ2-5, the V gene TRBV20-1; 7 bases align to TRBD2. The CDR3 spans 12 residues. V lost 4 bases, J lost 9 bases, and 8 bases stayed unmatched. CDR1 DFQATT and CDR2 SNEGSKA come from the germline V gene (reference sequence). CDR3 protein: CSATIALAAQYF. The CDR3 nucleotides read TGCAGTGCTACGATAGCGCTAGCGGCCCAGTACTTC.

The chain couples TRBV2 to TRBJ2-7; TRBD2 is a possible D gene (6 bases). Trimming removed 1 base from V and 5 bases from J, with 15 bases in between. CDR1 is SNHLY, CDR2 FYNNEI, per germline. The CDR3 is 15 residues long. The CDR3 DNA sequence: TGTGCCAGCAGTGAAGTGGGCGGGATAGACGACGAGCAGTACTTC. The encoded protein is CASSEVGGIDDEQYF. The full variable domain, in which reference TRBV2 and TRBJ2-7 provide the parts outside the CDR3, is EPEVTQTPSHQVTQMGQEVILRCVPISNHLYFYWYRQILGQKVEFLVSFYNNEISEKSEIFDDQFSVERPDGSNFTLKIRSTKLEDSAMYFCASSEVGGIDDEQYFGPGTRLTVT.

As regards this clonotype: This CDR3 fails to terminate in the conserved phenylalanine or tryptophan, so it likely reflects a read error. No DNA is shown, since the ends of the CDR3 on it are uncertain; the CDR3 is the one TCRdb lists. The V gene is TRBV5-1, the J gene TRBJ2-3; no DNA check was done on the table's D call, TRBD2. The CDR3 adds up to 16 amino acids, both ends counted. Germline V CDR1 and CDR2: SGHRS, YFSETQ. CDR3 amino acids: CANGRGPGSGRPPPIN.

The rearrangement links TRBV20-1 to TRBJ1-6, with 11 bases matching TRBD1. The CDR3 is made up of 14 amino acids. Germline-derived CDR1 and CDR2 are DFQATT and SNEGSKA (reference sequence). The trim removed 6 bases at V and 5 bases at J, leaving 3 bases unmatched. CDR3 residues: CSAGTGGNNSPLHF. In DNA, the CDR3 is TGCAGTGCCGGGACAGGGGGAAATAATTCACCCCTCCACTTT.

The gene calls are TRBV20-1 and TRBJ1-2; a possible D gene is TRBD1 (5 bases). Per germline, CDR1 DFQATT and CDR2 SNEGSKA (reference sequence). The CDR3 length is 14 residues. V lost 6 bases, J lost 4 bases, and 18 bases lay in between. The CDR3: CSAPPGGLAYGYTF. CDR3 nucleotides: TGCAGTGCCCCTCCGGGGGGGTTAGCCTATGGCTACACCTTC.

This clonotype occurred many times. The rearrangement joins TRBV6-6 to TRBJ2-2; 7 positions match TRBD2. The CDR3 consists of 15 residues. The V segment lost 5 bases and the J segment 1 base; nucleotides outside the gene matches: 4. CDR1 MNHNY and CDR2 SVGAGI come from the germline V gene (reference sequence). The CDR3 protein is CASSQREENTGELFF. The CDR3 DNA is TGTGCCAGCAGTCAGCGGGAAGAGAACACCGGGGAGCTGTTTTTT.

Ten or more counts support this clonotype. A read error may explain this, as a much larger clone is one base away. This chain connects TRBV20-1 to TRBJ2-5; D remains unclear. The length of the CDR3 is 14 residues. The germline V gene encodes CDR1 DFQATT and CDR2 SNEGSKA (reference sequence). CDR3 coding DNA: TGCAGTGCTAGGGGCTTCGCGCGGCAAGCGACCCAGTACTTC. Encoded protein: CSARGFARQATQYF.

The V and J genes are TRBV19 and TRBJ2-6; 9 bases fit TRBD1. After removal of 9 bases from V and 2 bases from J, the junction contained 8 bases not matched to a gene. CDR3 length equals 16 residues. The germline V gene encodes CDR1 LNHDA and CDR2 SQIVND (reference sequence). This CDR3 is CASTLQGATGANVLTF. CDR3 coding DNA: TGTGCCAGCACCTTACAGGGGGCGACTGGGGCCAACGTCCTGACTTTC.

The chain combines TRBV2 with TRBJ1-2; D ambiguous. Trimming left V 5 bases short and J 1 base short, with 11 bases between. The CDR3 spans 14 residues. From germline, CDR1 is SNHLY and CDR2 FYNNEI. The CDR3 sequence: CASSWTSSNYGYTF. The CDR3 region has the DNA TGTGCCAGCAGTTGGACTAGCAGTAACTATGGCTACACCTTC.

The chain is built from TRBV2 and TRBJ2-3; possibly TRBD2 for D (7 bases). Germline V gives CDR1 SNHLY, CDR2 FYNNEI. The CDR3 loop spans 16 amino acids. Trimming removed 7 bases at V and 2 bases at J, with 19 bases between. CDR3 nucleotide sequence: TGTGCCAGCACTTTCCTGGGAGGGGGGGACACAGATACGCAGTATTTT. It encodes CASTFLGGGDTDTQYF. The full variable domain, its missing parts supplied by reference TRBV2 and TRBJ2-3, is EPEVTQTPSHQVTQMGQEVILRCVPISNHLYFYWYRQILGQKVEFLVSFYNNEISEKSEIFDDQFSVERPDGSNFTLKIRSTKLEDSAMYFCASTFLGGGDTDTQYFGPGTRLTVL.